This T cell receptor beta chain was recovered during a study of blood T cell repertoires in COVID-19 (dated by TCRdb to 2018 to 2021). About the full investigation: The collaborator samples originated in the United States, Italy and Spain and spanned the acute and convalescent phases of COVID-19. The prospective study material was composed of cDNA or gDNA derived from T cells, B-cell-depleted T cells, or PBMCs. The dataset comprised deeply sampled blood TCRbeta repertoires from subjects exposed to, actively infected with, or recovered from COVID-19. The sample metadata nearly always contained a de-identified subject ID, COVID-19 status, age in years and sex. Where available, HLA class I and class II types were obtained from metadata supplied by the sample provider rather than from assay-based typing. The repertoires were released in a freely available public database meant as a resource for research on the immune response to SARS-CoV-2. The samples were drawn from the first 160 participants of the ongoing ImmuneRACE study and from about 1,200 subjects provided by 6 global collaborators. The study at large found these results: Clinical and demographic metadata were provided uncurated, with the amount varying by source and participant.

To note about this clone: The antigen it recognizes is unknown. Per-nucleotide qualities are absent, and no much larger clonotype sits a single base away.

The collaborating institutions used their own protocols to collect whole blood in K2EDTA tubes. For TCRbeta analysis, collaborator samples were shipped as frozen whole blood, as isolated PBMCs, or as DNA extracted from either sample type. TCRbeta CDR3 regions were amplified from genomic DNA using the immunoSEQ Assay, a bias-controlled multiplex PCR. In the authors' own workflow: The number of nucleated cells in each sample was estimated from the amplification of reference gene primers within the assay. Sequence reads were collapsed and filtered to measure the absolute abundance of every unique TCRbeta CDR3 rearrangement. For each sample, productive Simpson clonality was calculated as the square root of Simpson's diversity index over productive rearrangements. Imported from immuneACCESS, the table was reduced by TCRdb to in-frame sequences with V and J called. These copies leave out some clones; in studies compared against another copy, an unresolved V gene accounts for under half, and the cause of the remainder is not known. V and J calls and clone size follow that table, whereas D and trimming were derived from the DNA. The sample profile shows more than 200,000 clones; approximately 80% of them were found once. The ten largest clones take up under 30% of the sample.

The CDR3 sequence holds 15 residues, the cysteine and phenylalanine included. CDR3 DNA only is kept here, 45 bases in frame from base 1. Unmatched junction bases come to 10, with V trimmed by 4 bases and J by 6 bases. The germline V gene encodes CDR1 SGHAT and CDR2 FQNNGV. The sample comprised peripheral blood. Recombination connected TRBV11-2 to TRBJ1-2, and 8 junctional nucleotides match TRBD1. The TCR was taken from a man between 40 and 49 years old with acute or convalescent COVID-19. This receptor has the CDR3 CASSSLSGGRNGYTF. The nucleotide sequence is given as TGTGCCAGCAGCTCCCTCTCAGGGGGCAGGAATGGCTACACCTTC.